Shown below are 18 T cell receptor beta chains from a single sample sequenced in a study of T cell repertoires in cytomegalovirus infection. One entry per CDR3 protein results from TCRdb running MiXCR on the reads. The sample includes 150,000 to 200,000 distinct CDR3 sequences, 28% seen only once; the top ten take roughly 29%. Sequencing used PBMCs. Receptor source: a human donor in good health (CMV status not recorded). Some clones in this sample may be carry-over from other donors' samples.

V usage is TRBV6-6 and J usage is TRBJ2-7; 10 nucleotides match TRBD1. Trimming removed 5 bases from V and 5 bases from J; junction bases left unmatched: 3. Looked up from germline, CDR1 is MNHNY and CDR2 is SVGAGI (reference sequence). The CDR3 spans 13 residues. The CDR3 DNA sequence: TGTGCCAGCAGTCCGGGACAGGGGAACGAGCAGTACTTC. As protein: CASSPGQGNEQYF.

This clonotype was observed a few times. The chain is built from TRBV14 and TRBJ1-1, with TRBD1 as a possible D gene (5 bases). Germline V gene sequence: CDR1 SGHDN, CDR2 FVKESK. Trimming left V 0 bases short and J 10 bases short, with 15 bases between. The CDR3 is made up of 14 amino acids. The CDR3 region is CASSQDHRGAIAFF. The DNA for the CDR3 is TGTGCCAGCAGCCAAGATCATAGGGGAGCGATAGCTTTCTTT.

On this clonotype: Compared with germline, one end of the junction differs, possibly owing to a read error. This chain connects TRBV7-8 to TRBJ1-5; D gene uncertain. This CDR3 has 13 amino acids. Per the germline V gene, CDR1 is SGHVS and CDR2 is FQNEAQ. This CDR3 reads CASCLNPQKPQHF. The CDR3 bases are TGTGCCAGCTGCTTAAATCCTCAAAAGCCCCAGCATTTT.

In its sample, this clonotype was seen many times. The chain uses TRBV7-2 and TRBJ1-3, with D perhaps TRBD1 (6 bases). This CDR3 is built from 17 residues. CDR1 SGHTA and CDR2 FQGNSA come from the germline V gene. V was pared by 3 bases and J by 0 bases, with 15 bases between. CDR3 protein: CASSFNPGQISGNTIYF. The CDR3 DNA is TGTGCCAGCAGCTTTAACCCCGGACAGATCTCTGGAAACACCATATATTTT.

This sequence joins TRBV4-1 and TRBJ1-1, with a tentative D call TRBD1 (5 bases). Trimming removed 0 bases from V and 10 bases from J, with 12 bases in between. The CDR3 runs 13 residues. The V gene's germline CDR1 is MGHRA and CDR2 YSYEKL. CDR3 DNA: TGCGCCAGCAGCCAAGATACGACAGAAGGAGCTTTCTTT. It encodes CASSQDTTEGAFF.

To note about this clonotype: A much larger clone lies a single base off, so this may be a read error. The chain is built from TRBV7-2 and TRBJ2-3; D ambiguous. Trimming removed 11 bases at V and 1 base at J, with 13 bases between. Looked up from germline, CDR1 is SGHTA and CDR2 is FQGNSA. This CDR3 is 13 amino acids long. CDR3 sequence reads: CASRAMGTDTQYF. Here the CDR3 DNA reads TGTGCCTCCCGGGCTATGGGCACAGATACGCAGTATTTT.

This clonotype was observed a few times. The rearrangement joins TRBV20-1 to TRBJ2-7; 7 bases line up with TRBD1. The CDR3 totals 14 residues. Germline assignment: CDR1 DFQATT and CDR2 SNEGSKA (reference sequence). Trimming cost V 2 bases and J 3 bases; bases outside gene matches: 7. The CDR3, as DNA: TGCAGTGCTAGAAGTAGGGACAGCTTCTACGAGCAGTACTTC. Translation gives CSARSRDSFYEQYF.

A single count supports this clonotype. This chain connects TRBV20-1 to TRBJ2-5; possibly TRBD2 for D (6 bases). V was trimmed by 4 bases and J by 3 bases, leaving 12 bases between them. CDR3 length: 13 amino acids. Germline values: CDR1 DFQATT, CDR2 SNEGSKA (reference sequence). CDR3 protein: CSAMSGGEETQYF. CDR3 sequence (DNA): TGCAGTGCTATGAGTGGAGGGGAAGAGACCCAGTACTTC.

This clonotype was observed a few times. The chain recombines TRBV6-2 or TRBV6-3 with TRBJ1-5; a possible D gene is TRBD1 (6 bases). The CDR3 is 16 amino acids. Between the trimmed V and J ends, which lost 0 bases and 4 bases, there was a span of 13 bases. Germline V gene lookup returns CDR1 MNHEY and CDR2 SVGEGT. As DNA, the CDR3 is TGTGCCAGCAGTTACTCGTTGGGGGCGGCTAATCAGCCCCAGCATTTT. Translating gives CASSYSLGAANQPQHF.

The chain carries TRBV5-6 and TRBJ1-1; 7 positions match TRBD1. In germline, CDR1 is SGHDT, CDR2 YYEEEE. V trimming: 5 bases; J trimming: 4 bases; junction bases outside the gene matches: 8. The CDR3 totals 14 residues. The CDR3 reads CASSFDRVGTEAFF. CDR3 DNA: TGTGCCAGCAGTTTCGACAGGGTGGGCACTGAAGCTTTCTTT.

In this sample, this clonotype turned up many times. V gene TRBV6-5 combines with J gene TRBJ2-1; 10 bases line up with TRBD1. The CDR3 runs 15 residues. V gave up 7 bases and J gave up 3 bases; unmatched junction bases: 6. CDR1 is MNHEY and CDR2 is SVGAGI in the germline V gene. The CDR3 nucleotides read TGTGCCAGCAAAACCGGGACAGGGGTCTACAATGAGCAGTTCTTC. Translation gives CASKTGTGVYNEQFF.

This rearrangement joins TRBV10-1 to TRBJ2-3, with D perhaps TRBD1 or TRBD2 (5 bases each). Germline V gene data show CDR1 as WNHNN and CDR2 as SYGVQD (reference sequence). There are 16 residues in the CDR3. Between the trimmed V and J ends, which lost 3 bases and 6 bases, there was a span of 19 bases. The CDR3 loop reads CASSDPAGSSRDTQYF. DNA of the CDR3: TGCGCCAGCAGTGATCCGGCAGGGAGCTCTCGGGATACGCAGTATTTT.

The rearrangement joins TRBV5-1 to TRBJ2-7; tentative D call: TRBD1 (6 bases). Trimming cost V 0 bases and J 7 bases, with 17 bases left between them. The germline CDR1 and CDR2 sequences are SGHRS and YFSETQ. The CDR3 runs 15 residues. The CDR3 coding sequence is TGCGCCAGCAGCTTGGAAGGGACAATAGGGTCGGAGCAGTACTTC. Translating gives CASSLEGTIGSEQYF.

Only a few counts were recorded for this clonotype. CDR3 residues: CASSLGFAEGYTF. The CDR3 DNA reads as TGTGCCAGCAGCTTAGGTTTTGCGGAGGGCTACACCTTC. The V call is TRBV7-6, the J call TRBJ1-2; D is unclear. The germline V and J ends were trimmed by 1 base and 8 bases, with 11 bases remaining between them. Germline V gene data show CDR1 as SGHVS and CDR2 as FNYEAQ. CDR3 length: 13 residues.

The genes are TRBV2 and TRBJ1-2, with 8 bases lining up with TRBD1. J was trimmed by 8 bases and V by 8 bases; bases with no gene match: 7. This CDR3 spans 12 amino acids. Germline V CDR1 and CDR2: SNHLY, FYNNEI. The CDR3 is CASQDRAEGYTF. CDR3 DNA sequence: TGTGCCAGCCAGGACAGGGCGGAAGGCTACACCTTC.

The V and J genes are TRBV29-1 and TRBJ1-1; D is uncertain. CDR1 and CDR2 (germline): SQVTM, ANQGSEA. Trimming shortened V by 6 bases and J by 6 bases, and 8 bases separated the two germline ends. The CDR3 length is 10 residues. The CDR3 bases are TGCAGCGTCGCGCGTCCTGAAGCTTTCTTT. Its translation: CSVARPEAFF.

This clonotype was counted a few times. The rearrangement links TRBV7-8 to TRBJ1-2; D unclear. Germline lookup yields CDR1 SGHVS and CDR2 FQNEAQ. The CDR3 runs 18 residues. With 0 bases removed from V and 0 bases from J, the gap between germline ends came to 17 bases. CDR3 in amino acids: CASSLARRVSQSNYGYTF. In DNA, the CDR3 is TGTGCCAGCAGCTTAGCGCGTAGAGTTAGTCAGTCTAACTATGGCTACACCTTC. Combining the CDR3 with reference TRBV7-8 and TRBJ1-2 gives the whole variable domain GAGVSQSPRYKVAKRGQDVALRCDPISGHVSLFWYQQALGQGPEFLTYFQNEAQLDKSGLPSDRFFAERPEGSVSTLKIQRTQQEDSAVYLCASSLARRVSQSNYGYTFGSGTRLTVV.

This clonotype was detected only a few times. The genes are TRBV6-1 and TRBJ1-2; D remains unclear. CDR1 is MNHNS and CDR2 is SASEGT in the germline V gene. Trimming pared 6 bases from V and 5 bases from J, leaving 13 bases between. This CDR3 region has 13 residues. CDR3 in amino acids: CASSMREGYGYTF. The DNA for the CDR3 is TGTGCCAGCAGCATGAGGGAGGGATATGGCTACACCTTC.